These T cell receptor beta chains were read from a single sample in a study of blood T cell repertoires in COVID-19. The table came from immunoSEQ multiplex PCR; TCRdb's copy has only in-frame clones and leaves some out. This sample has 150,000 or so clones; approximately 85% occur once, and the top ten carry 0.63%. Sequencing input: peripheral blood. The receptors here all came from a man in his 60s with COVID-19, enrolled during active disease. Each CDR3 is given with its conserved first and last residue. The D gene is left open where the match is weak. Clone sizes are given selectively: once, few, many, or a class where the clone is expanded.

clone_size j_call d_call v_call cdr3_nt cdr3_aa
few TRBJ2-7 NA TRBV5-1 TGCGCCAGCAGCTTGGAACAGTGGGAGGCCTACGAGCAGTACTTC CASSLEQWEAYEQYF
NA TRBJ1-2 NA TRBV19 TGTGCCAGTAGTATCCTACAGAACTATGGCTACACCTTC CASSILQNYGYTF
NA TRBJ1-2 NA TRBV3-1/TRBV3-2 TGTGCCAGCAGCCAAGACAGACTCTATGGCTACACCTTC CASSQDRLYGYTF
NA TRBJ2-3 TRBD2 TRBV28 TGTGCCAGCAGTTTACTAGCGGGGCTTATGGATACGCAGTATTTT CASSLLAGLMDTQYF
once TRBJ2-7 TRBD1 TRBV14 TGTGCCAGCAGCCCGAACGACAGGGTTGCGTACTTC CASSPNDRVAYF
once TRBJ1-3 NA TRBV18 TGTGCCAGCTCACCCTTGGAGCGGGGCTCTGGTACTGGAAACACCATATATTTT CASSPLERGSGTGNTIYF
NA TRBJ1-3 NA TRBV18 TGTGCCAGCTCACCACAGAGGGATACGGGAAACACCATATATTTT CASSPQRDTGNTIYF
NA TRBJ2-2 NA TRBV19 TGTGCCAGTAGTATTTGGAGTACCGGGGAGCTGTTTTTT CASSIWSTGELFF
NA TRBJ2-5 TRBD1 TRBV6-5 TGTGCCAGCACCTACGGACAGGGGGAGGGAGAGACCCAGTACTTC CASTYGQGEGETQYF
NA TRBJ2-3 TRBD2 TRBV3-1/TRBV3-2 TGTGCCAGCAGCCAAGCTAGCGGGGGGGCCACAGATACGCAGTATTTT CASSQASGGATDTQYF
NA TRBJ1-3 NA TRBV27 TGTGCCAGCAGTCCTAGCTTCGGGCTCAGGACGGGAAACACCATATATTTT CASSPSFGLRTGNTIYF
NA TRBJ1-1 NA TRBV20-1 TGCAGTGCACCGACACACACTGAAGCTTTCTTT CSAPTHTEAFF
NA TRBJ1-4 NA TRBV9 TGTGCCAGCAGCGTAGATTGGGCAGGGGATAGAGAAAAACTGTTTTTT CASSVDWAGDREKLFF
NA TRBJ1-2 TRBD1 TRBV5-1 TGCGCCAGCAGCTTACAGGGGGACTCGGGCTACACCTTC CASSLQGDSGYTF
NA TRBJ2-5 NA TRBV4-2 TGTGCCAGCAGCCAAGATTCCCTAGGACTACAAGAGACCCAGTACTTC CASSQDSLGLQETQYF
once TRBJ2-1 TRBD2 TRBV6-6 TGTGCCAGCAACTTAGCGGGAGTTGGGAATGAGCAGTTCTTC CASNLAGVGNEQFF
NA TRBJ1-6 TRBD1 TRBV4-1 TGCGCCAGCAGCCCGGGACAGGGGGATAATTCACCCCTCCACTTT CASSPGQGDNSPLHF
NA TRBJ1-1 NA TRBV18 TGTGCCAGCTCACCGGGGAGGAGACAGAACACTGAAGCTTTCTTT CASSPGRRQNTEAFF
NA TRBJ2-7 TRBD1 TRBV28 TGTGCCAGCTCGGCCGCCTCTCCCGGACAGGGGGCGAATGAGCAGTACTTC CASSAASPGQGANEQYF
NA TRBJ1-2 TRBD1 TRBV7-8 TGTGCCAGCAGCCCCGAGGGACAGGGCGACTCGAGAGCCCGCCCTAACTATGGCTACACCTTC CASSPEGQGDSRARPNYGYTF
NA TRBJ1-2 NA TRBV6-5 TGTGCCAGCAGTACAATCAGGGATGGCTACACCTTC CASSTIRDGYTF
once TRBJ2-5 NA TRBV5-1 TGCGCCAGCAGCAAGAGCGGGCCACAAGAGACCCAGTACTTC CASSKSGPQETQYF
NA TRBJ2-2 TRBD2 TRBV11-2 TGTGCCAGCAGCCATACAGGGCTAGCGGGGACCGGGGAGCTGTTTTTT CASSHTGLAGTGELFF
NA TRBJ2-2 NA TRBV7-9 TGTGCCAGCAGCTTAGGCCCCCGGTCCGGGGAGCTGTTTTTT CASSLGPRSGELFF
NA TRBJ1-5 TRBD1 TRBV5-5 TGTGCCAGCAGCTCCCGGGACAGGGGTGATCAGCCCCAGCATTTT CASSSRDRGDQPQHF
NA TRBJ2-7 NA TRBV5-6 TGTGCCAGCAGCGCCGGGAGCCCTCTCTACGAGCAGTACTTC CASSAGSPLYEQYF
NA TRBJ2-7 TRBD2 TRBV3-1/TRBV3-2 TGTGCCAGCAGCCCCAGCGGACTAGCGAGTTACGAGCAGTACTTC CASSPSGLASYEQYF
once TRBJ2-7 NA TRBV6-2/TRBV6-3 TGTGCCAGCACCCCAACAGTGGGCGAGCAGTACTTC CASTPTVGEQYF
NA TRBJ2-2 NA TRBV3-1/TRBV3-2 TGTGCCAGCAGCCAACTCCCAGGGACGAACACCGGGGAGCTGTTTTTT CASSQLPGTNTGELFF
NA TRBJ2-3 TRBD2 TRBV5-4 TGTGCCAGCAGCTCGGGACTAGCGGGAGGAGATACGCAGTATTTT CASSSGLAGGDTQYF
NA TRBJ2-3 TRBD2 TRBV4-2 TGTGCCAGCAGCCCCTCGGGGGGCGGGGGGGCCACAGATACGCAGTATTTT CASSPSGGGGATDTQYF
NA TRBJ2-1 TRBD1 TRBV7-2 TGTGCCAGCAGCTCGCGACAGGGGTATGAGCAGTTCTTC CASSSRQGYEQFF
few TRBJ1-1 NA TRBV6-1 TGTGCCAGCAGTGAAGCCTGGATCGGAGGCAGGGGGAACACTGAAGCTTTCTTT CASSEAWIGGRGNTEAFF
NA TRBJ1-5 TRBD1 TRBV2 TGTGCCAGCAGTGGAGACAGGGTCAATCAGCCCCAGCATTTT CASSGDRVNQPQHF
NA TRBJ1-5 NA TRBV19 TGTGCCAGTAGTAAGCCTAACAGCAATCAGCCCCAGCATTTT CASSKPNSNQPQHF
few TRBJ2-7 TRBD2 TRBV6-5 TGTGCCAGCAACGAGCGGGGGGGCGAGAGCGAGCAGTACTTC CASNERGGESEQYF
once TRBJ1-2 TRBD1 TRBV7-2 TGTGCCAGCAGCTCCTACCGAGACAGGGGGCGGACCAACTATGGCTACACCTTC CASSSYRDRGRTNYGYTF
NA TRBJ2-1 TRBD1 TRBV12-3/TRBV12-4 TGTGCCAGCAGCCTTGACAGGGGAGATGAGCAGTTCTTC CASSLDRGDEQFF
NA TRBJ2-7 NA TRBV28 TGTGCCAGCAGTTTGATACCCACGGGTAGCGCCTACGAGCAGTACTTC CASSLIPTGSAYEQYF
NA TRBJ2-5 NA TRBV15 TGTGCCACCAGCAGAGAGGGGGGGCGGGAGACCCAGTACTTC CATSREGGRETQYF
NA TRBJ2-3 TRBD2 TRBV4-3 TGCGCCAGCAGCCAAGATAGGGCTAGCGGGAGCACAGATACGCAGTATTTT CASSQDRASGSTDTQYF
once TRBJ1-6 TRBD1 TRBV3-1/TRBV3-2 TGTGCCAGCAGCCAAGGGAAGGGGGCCAATTCACCCCTCCACTTT CASSQGKGANSPLHF
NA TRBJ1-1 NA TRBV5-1 TGCGCCAGCAGCCCACAGGGTGGCACTGAAGCTTTCTTT CASSPQGGTEAFF
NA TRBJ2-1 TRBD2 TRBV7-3 TGTGCCAGCAGCTTAGGGTCTAGCGGGAGGCTTGGTGGGGAGCAGTTCTTC CASSLGSSGRLGGEQFF
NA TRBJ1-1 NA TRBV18 TGTGCCAGCTCAGGCGACAGATTGAACACTGAAGCTTTCTTT CASSGDRLNTEAFF
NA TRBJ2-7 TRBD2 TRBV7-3 TGTGCCAGCAGCCGTGCCCCGGGCCGGGAGGGTGAAGAGCAGTACTTC CASSRAPGREGEEQYF
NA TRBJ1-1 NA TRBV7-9 TGTGCCAGCAGCCCTCAGGGGCTGAACACTGAAGCTTTCTTT CASSPQGLNTEAFF
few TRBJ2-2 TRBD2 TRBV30 TGTGCCTGGAGTGTACGTGGACTAGCGGGAGGGGGAGCCGGGGAGCTGTTTTTT CAWSVRGLAGGGAGELFF
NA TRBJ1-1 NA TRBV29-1 TGCAGCGTTGAAGTTGGGAGTTTGGTACCCACTGAAGCTTTCTTT CSVEVGSLVPTEAFF
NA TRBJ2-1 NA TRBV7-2 TGTGCCAGCAGCTTAGATGTAGCAAAGTTCTTC CASSLDVAKFF
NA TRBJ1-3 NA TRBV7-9 TGTGCCAGCAGCTTATCTGCAGGGTATGCTGGAAACACCATATATTTT CASSLSAGYAGNTIYF
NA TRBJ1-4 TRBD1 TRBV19 TGTGCCAGTAGTCCCCGGACAGGGGGGAAGGCAACTAATGAAAAACTGTTTTTT CASSPRTGGKATNEKLFF
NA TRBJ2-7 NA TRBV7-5 TGTGCCAGAAGCCCACGCTACTCCGGGACAGGGAATATCTACGAGCAGTACTTC CARSPRYSGTGNIYEQYF
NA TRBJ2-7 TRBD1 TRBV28 TGTGCCAGCAGCGCCGGGACAGGGGATATCGAGCAGTACTTC CASSAGTGDIEQYF
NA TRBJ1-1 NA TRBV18 TGTGCCAGCTCGCGGACGGGCGGGACTGAAGCTTTCTTT CASSRTGGTEAFF